This TCR beta chain was sequenced during a study of T-cell memory formation after mild COVID-19. About the research overall: For the most part, TCR clusters were specific to one donor. The study's findings and limits: Clones that contracted from day 15 to 85 had balanced CD4/CD8; later expanders were CD4+ biased. Proof of SARS-CoV-2 specificity was absent for the second-wave clones that crested on day 37.

On this clonotype: The antigen remains unidentified.

This CDR3 comprises 16 residues. V lost 4 bases, J lost 4 bases, and 9 bases stayed unmatched. Per germline, CDR1 MNHEY and CDR2 SVGEGT. With constant-segment primers, 5'RACE yielded cDNA libraries of TCR alpha and TCR beta that carried sample barcodes and UMIs. MiXCR, applied by TCRdb to the 5' RACE reads, yields one record per CDR3 protein. The table records about 310,000 distinct CDR3 sequences, about 16% of them present only once. The specimen sequenced was PBMCs or a T cell subset sorted from them (not recorded which). This sequence joins TRBV6-2 or TRBV6-3 and TRBJ2-1, with 8 bases aligning to TRBD2. The clonotype comes from a man aged 18 to 29 who had mild COVID-19 (a few samples of this study predate the infection). Cell type and time point are not known. CDR3 coding DNA: TGTGCCAGCAGTTCCCGAAGCGGGGGCGGATACAATGAGCAGTTCTTC. It translates to CASSSRSGGGYNEQFF.